The 24 T cell receptor beta chains below come from one sample, sequenced in a study of CD8 T cells in ankylosing spondylitis. Points from the study as a whole: There was a TCR beta motif, made of 7 to 9 highly homologous variants, that appeared characteristic of ankylosing spondylitis blood.

One entry per CDR3 protein, called by TCRdb with MiXCR from the 5' RACE reads. The sample lists about 330,000 distinct CDR3 sequences, around 7.6% seen once, with approximately 15% in the top ten. The antigens of these receptors remain unknown. Sequenced: blood, either unsorted or a sorted T cell fraction (not recorded which). The origin of the receptors is a male donor with ankylosing spondylitis.

The chain joins TRBV5-1 to TRBJ2-2; TRBD2 is a possible D gene (5 bases). V was clipped by 4 bases and J by 3 bases, with 19 bases between them. Germline V gene data show CDR1 as SGHRS and CDR2 as YFSETQ. The CDR3 has 17 amino acids. The chain's CDR3 is CASSLVGVFLYTGELFF. As DNA, the CDR3 is TGCGCCAGCAGCCTAGTCGGGGTATTTTTGTACACCGGGGAGCTGTTTTTT.

The CDR3 coding sequence is TGCAGTGCTTTACAGACTGCCGAGCAGTACTTC. This sequence encodes CSALQTAEQYF. The gene calls are TRBV20-1 and TRBJ2-7; D is uncertain. Germline CDR1 and CDR2: DFQATT and SNEGSKA (reference sequence). Deletions cut 5 bases from V and 6 bases from J, with 11 bases between. This CDR3 region has 11 residues.

Ten or more counts support this clonotype. The gene calls are TRBV11-3 and TRBJ2-1; 9 bases are a match to TRBD2. J gave up 3 bases and V 1 base, and 1 base lay outside the gene matches. This CDR3 region has 15 residues. In germline, CDR1 is SGHNT, CDR2 YENEEA. CDR3 sequence reads: CASSLVAGDYNEQFF. The CDR3 coding sequence is TGTGCCAGCAGCTTAGTAGCGGGAGACTACAATGAGCAGTTCTTC.

This clonotype was recorded a few times. This chain connects TRBV6-9 to TRBJ2-1; D is unresolved. The CDR3 extends over 14 amino acids. Germline V gives CDR1 MNHGY, CDR2 SVAAGI. V shed 6 bases and J shed 0 bases, with 9 bases lying between them. In DNA form, the CDR3 reads TGTGCCAGCAGACCTAGTGCCTCCTACAATGAGCAGTTCTTC. Protein product: CASRPSASYNEQFF.

This clonotype showed up many times. V is TRBV10-3 and J is TRBJ1-1; TRBD1 matches at 8 bases. Trimming took 8 bases from V and 0 from J; bases not matched to a gene: 11. Germline V gene sequence: CDR1 ENHRY, CDR2 SYGVKD. This CDR3 region has 16 residues. Here the CDR3 DNA reads TGTGCCATCCGAGGACAGGGAAGTCTGATGAACACTGAAGCTTTCTTT. Encoded protein: CAIRGQGSLMNTEAFF.

The chain uses TRBV12-3 or TRBV12-4 and TRBJ2-7; D assignment may be TRBD1 or TRBD2 (5 bases each). Trimming removed 3 bases from V and 7 bases from J, with 13 bases in between. The CDR3 consists of 13 residues. The CDR3 nucleotides read TGTGCCAGCAGTTTCGAGGGGAAGGGGGAGCAGTACTTC. Translating it yields CASSFEGKGEQYF.

This clonotype was detected ten times or more. The chain carries TRBV5-1 and TRBJ2-1; possibly TRBD2 for D (5 bases). Germline V gene data show CDR1 as SGHRS and CDR2 as YFSETQ. Trimming took 0 bases from V and 7 from J, leaving 14 bases between them. This CDR3 spans 15 amino acids. The CDR3 loop is CASSLGGSALNEQFF. The CDR3 coding sequence is TGCGCCAGCAGCTTGGGTGGGAGTGCCTTAAATGAGCAGTTCTTC. Together with reference TRBV5-1 and TRBJ2-1, the CDR3 gives the full variable domain: KAGVTQTPRYLIKTRGQQVTLSCSPISGHRSVSWYQQTPGQGLQFLFEYFSETQRNKGNFPGRFSGRQFSNSRSEMNVSTLELGDSALYLCASSLGGSALNEQFFGPGTRLTVL.

This chain joins TRBV20-1 and TRBJ2-3; D unclear. This CDR3 has 14 amino acids. Germline CDR1 is DFQATT and CDR2 is SNEGSKA (reference sequence). V lost 5 bases and J lost 6, with 18 bases in between. CDR3 sequence: CSAQSHKLLDTQYF. CDR3 coding DNA: TGCAGTGCTCAATCGCATAAATTACTGGATACGCAGTATTTT.

This clonotype was seen ten or more times. The rearrangement links TRBV7-2 to TRBJ2-4, with 8 bases that match TRBD2. CDR1 is SGHTA and CDR2 is FQGNSA in the germline V gene. V gave up 7 bases and J gave up 3 bases; unmatched junction bases: 11. The CDR3 has 16 amino acids. In DNA, the CDR3 is TGTGCCAGCACCCGGGAAGCAAGCGGGAGCAAAAACATTCAGTACTTC. This gives the protein CASTREASGSKNIQYF.

The chain employs TRBV2 and TRBJ2-6, with 7 bases that match TRBD2. The CDR3 covers 13 residues. The V gene's germline CDR1 is SNHLY and CDR2 FYNNEI. V shed 7 bases and J 11 bases; nucleotides not matched to a gene: 8. This CDR3 reads CASTTGGFHVLTF. DNA of the CDR3: TGTGCCAGCACGACGGGGGGTTTTCACGTCCTGACTTTC.

The rearrangement links TRBV7-8 to TRBJ1-2, with D possibly being TRBD1 (5 bases). Germline V gives CDR1 SGHVS, CDR2 FQNEAQ. The CDR3 is 15 amino acids. The germline V and J ends were trimmed by 2 bases and 3 bases, with 13 bases remaining between them. This chain's CDR3 is CASSLRGAGDYGYTF. The CDR3 DNA reads as TGTGCCAGCAGCTTAAGGGGTGCAGGCGACTATGGCTACACCTTC.

This clonotype occurred a few times. This chain uses TRBV3-1 with TRBJ2-1, with D possibly matching TRBD2 (5 bases). The V end lost 0 bases, the J end lost 12 bases, and 18 bases lay between the germline ends. This CDR3 spans 15 amino acids. Germline V gene data show CDR1 as LGHDT and CDR2 as YNNKEL (reference sequence). The CDR3 sequence: CASSQDLTPGNRQFF. CDR3 DNA sequence: TGTGCCAGCAGCCAAGATCTGACCCCCGGGAACAGGCAGTTCTTC.

The chain joins TRBV29-1 to TRBJ2-4, with TRBD1 as a possible D gene (6 bases). The CDR3 contains 18 residues. Germline V CDR1 and CDR2: SQVTM, ANQGSEA. The V gene lost 4 bases and the J gene lost 2 bases, with 24 bases spanning the gap. CDR3 DNA: TGCAGCGTTGGGGGGCGGATTACGGGGCGAATTCCCAAAAACATTCAGTACTTC. It codes for CSVGGRITGRIPKNIQYF.

The genes are TRBV4-3 and TRBJ1-6, with D maybe TRBD1 (6 bases). This CDR3 region has 13 residues. Between the trimmed V and J ends, which lost 4 bases and 6 bases, there was a span of 7 bases. Germline V CDR1 and CDR2: LGHNA, YSLEER. CDR3 coding DNA: TGCGCCAGCAGCCCGGACAGTAATTCACCCCTCCACTTT. Residues: CASSPDSNSPLHF.

In its sample, this clonotype was seen many times. V usage is TRBV7-2 and J usage is TRBJ2-1, with D uncertain. V was clipped by 1 base and J by 8 bases, with 6 bases between them. The germline V gene encodes CDR1 SGHTA and CDR2 FQGNSA. The CDR3 has 12 amino acids. The DNA for the CDR3 is TGTGCCAGCAGCTTAGGTATCCATGAGCAGTTCTTC. This translates into CASSLGIHEQFF.

This clonotype has ten or more counts. The chain recombines TRBV5-1 with TRBJ2-5; the D is unclear. The CDR3 is made up of 15 amino acids. CDR1 SGHRS and CDR2 YFSETQ come from the germline V gene. The V end was cut by 7 bases, the J end by 2 bases, with 18 bases between. In DNA, the CDR3 is TGCGCCAGCCAGTTAAGTGGAGACGAGCAAGAGACCCAGTACTTC. Encoded protein: CASQLSGDEQETQYF.

The chain employs TRBV29-1 and TRBJ1-2; the match to TRBD1 covers 10 bases. Unmatched junction bases numbered 10, after V lost 7 bases and J lost 5 bases. CDR1 and CDR2 from the germline V gene are SQVTM and ANQGSEA. The length of the CDR3 is 14 residues. CDR3 sequence reads: CSADGTGEGYGYTF. The CDR3 region has the DNA TGCAGCGCAGATGGGACAGGGGAGGGGTATGGCTACACCTTC.

This sequence joins TRBV7-9 and TRBJ2-1; D possibly matches TRBD1 or TRBD2 (5 bases each). Trimming left V 3 bases short and J 5 bases short, with 14 bases between. Germline V CDR1 and CDR2: SEHNR, FQNEAQ (reference sequence). The CDR3 is made up of 15 amino acids. For the CDR3, the DNA is TGTGCCAGCAGCTTCCGGGACCCGAGGGACAATGAGCAGTTCTTC. It codes for CASSFRDPRDNEQFF.

This clonotype has at least ten counts. The J gene is TRBJ2-7, the V gene TRBV4-3, with D perhaps matching TRBD1 (6 bases). The V gene's germline CDR1 is LGHNA and CDR2 YSLEER. Trimming shortened V by 0 bases and J by 1 base, and 13 bases separated the two germline ends. This CDR3 region has 16 residues. Here the CDR3 reads CASSQEVQGLSYEQYF. The CDR3 region has the DNA TGCGCCAGCAGCCAAGAAGTACAGGGCCTATCCTACGAGCAGTACTTC.

V is TRBV19 and J is TRBJ2-2, with D possibly TRBD1 on 5 matching bases. CDR1 LNHDA and CDR2 SQIVND come from the germline V gene (reference sequence). The CDR3 is 18 amino acids. V was trimmed by 5 bases and J by 1 base, leaving 20 bases between them. The CDR3 DNA follows: TGTGCCAGTAGTCGGCGACAGACCGATTTTTTGAACACCGGGGAGCTGTTTTTT. This codes for CASSRRQTDFLNTGELFF.

The chain employs TRBV4-1 and TRBJ2-7, with 7 positions matching TRBD2. With V trimmed by 4 bases and J by 7 bases, 16 bases remained unmatched. CDR3 size: 16 residues. Germline loops: CDR1 MGHRA, CDR2 YSYEKL. CDR3: CASSLSPSSGGWEQYF. Written as DNA, the CDR3 is TGCGCCAGCAGCCTATCCCCGTCTAGCGGCGGGTGGGAGCAGTACTTC.

This clonotype was observed at least ten times. V is TRBV3-1 and J is TRBJ2-7, with D possibly TRBD1 on 6 matching bases. This CDR3 region has 15 residues. In germline, CDR1 is LGHDT, CDR2 YNNKEL (reference sequence). Trimming removed 4 bases at V and 0 bases at J, with 13 bases between. The CDR3 DNA follows: TGTGCCAGCAGCCGAAAGGGACAAAGCTCCTACGAGCAGTACTTC. Encoded protein: CASSRKGQSSYEQYF.

This clonotype was detected a few times. This chain uses TRBV7-9 with TRBJ2-7; TRBD2 agrees at 12 bases. The germline V gene has CDR1 SEHNR and CDR2 FQNEAQ (reference sequence). CDR3 size: 15 residues. J lost 7 bases, V lost 5 bases, and 9 bases had no gene match. CDR3 region: CASSGGLAGNEEQYF. Here the CDR3 DNA reads TGTGCCAGCAGCGGCGGACTAGCGGGAAATGAGGAGCAGTACTTC.

The chain links TRBV19 to TRBJ2-6; 9 bases match TRBD1. Germline V gives CDR1 LNHDA, CDR2 SQIVND (reference sequence). The junction had 16 bases not matched to a gene; V was cut back by 7 bases and J by 0 bases. The CDR3 spans 20 residues. CDR3 region: CASTRGQGQYLFSGANVLTF. In nucleotides, the CDR3 is TGTGCCAGTACCCGGGGACAGGGCCAATACCTCTTCTCTGGGGCCAACGTCCTGACTTTC.